This T cell receptor beta chain was captured by sequencing in a study of shared clonotypes between healthy human individuals. Across the study: CD4 naive and CD4 memory each took three plates per donor, while CD8 naive took two and CD8 memory one.

Germline assignment: CDR1 SGHNT and CDR2 YENEEA. The CDR3 consists of 14 residues. Trimming cost V 5 bases and J 4 bases; bases outside gene matches: 6. Regarding this clone: Its antigen is not identified. Other DNA sequences in the same sample also yield this CDR3.

The protocol was immunoSEQ multiplex PCR, while the TCRdb copy is restricted to in-frame clones and leaves out a portion. The top ten clones hold 0.89% of a sample with about 1.1 million clones, roughly 77% of them seen once. Overall study findings and caveats: Rarefaction indicated that sorted-subset sequencing remained incomplete although depth was large.

The sample taken for sequencing was memory CD4+ T cells from PBMCs. Subset indicated: CD45RA-negative fraction. The TCR originated in a young man in good health. Some clones in this sample may be carry-over from other donors' samples. This chain uses TRBV11-3 with TRBJ2-3, with TRBD2 matching over 7 bases. The CDR3 DNA reads TGTGCCAGCAGCCTGGGGGGGGTCCCAGATACGCAGTATTTT. Translated: CASSLGGVPDTQYF. The full variable domain, completed using reference TRBV11-3 and TRBJ2-3, is EAGVVQSPRYKIIEKKQPVAFWCNPISGHNTLYWYLQNLGQGPELLIRYENEEAVDDSQLPKDRFSAERLKGVDSTLKIQPAELGDSAVYLCASSLGGVPDTQYFGPGTRLTVL.